The 8 T cell receptor beta chains presented below share a single source sample, sequenced in a study of shared clonotypes between healthy human individuals. The repertoire was sequenced with immunoSEQ multiplex PCR; TCRdb's copy has only in-frame clones and lacks some. Found here are about 2 million clones, less than 95% of them singletons; the top ten hold 0.85% to 1.3%. Naive CD8 cells were CD45RO-negative, positively selected for CCR7, excluding terminally differentiated effector memory CD45RA+ cells. The sample consisted of naive CD8+ T cells sorted from blood. These receptor sequences come from a man aged 18 to 35 in good health.

This clone has just one count. For the CDR3, the DNA is TGCGCCAGCAGCCAAGTGTCGGGAGAGACCCAGTACTTC. Its translation is CASSQVSGETQYF. This rearrangement joins TRBV4-3 to TRBJ2-5, with D uncertain. Trimming left V 1 base short and J 4 bases short, with 7 bases between. The CDR3 has 13 amino acids. The germline V gene encodes CDR1 LGHNA and CDR2 YSLEER.

A word on this clone: Other DNA sequences in the same sample also yield this CDR3. This sequence joins TRBV7-9 and TRBJ2-5; 7 positions agree with TRBD1. The CDR3 runs 14 residues. J was trimmed by 2 bases and V by 5 bases; bases with no gene match: 5. The germline V gene encodes CDR1 SEHNR and CDR2 FQNEAQ (reference sequence). This CDR3 is CASSLRQGQETQYF. The CDR3 nucleotides are TGTGCCAGCAGCCTCAGACAGGGACAAGAGACCCAGTACTTC.

The chain links TRBV6-5 to TRBJ1-4; D may be TRBD1 (5 bases). Trimming left V 0 bases short and J 7 bases short, with 9 bases between. Germline CDR1 reads MNHEY; CDR2 reads SVGAGI. The CDR3 covers 14 residues. The chain's CDR3 is CASSYSGGGEKLFF. The CDR3 nucleotides read TGTGCCAGCAGTTACTCGGGGGGAGGTGAAAAACTGTTTTTT.

This chain joins TRBV7-9 and TRBJ2-7; 7 bases agree with TRBD2. This CDR3 has 14 amino acids. V shed 5 bases and J 4 bases; nucleotides not matched to a gene: 8. Germline CDR1 SEHNR, CDR2 FQNEAQ (reference sequence). CDR3 residues: CASSDPGGRYEQYF. The CDR3 region has the DNA TGTGCCAGCAGCGATCCCGGGGGGAGGTACGAGCAGTACTTC.

The V and J genes are TRBV19 and TRBJ2-7; 9 nucleotides line up with TRBD1. The CDR3 consists of 16 residues. Germline CDR1 LNHDA, CDR2 SQIVND (reference sequence). The trim removed 2 bases at V and 3 bases at J, leaving 8 bases unmatched. The CDR3: CASSITSGTGNYEQYF. The CDR3 DNA follows: TGTGCCAGTAGTATAACCTCCGGGACAGGGAACTACGAGCAGTACTTC.

A remark on this clone: One junction end does not reproduce the germline sequence, and a read error may be involved. The rearrangement joins TRBV7-9 to TRBJ2-3; D gene ambiguous. The CDR3 totals 15 residues. CDR1 is SEHNR, CDR2 FQNEAQ, per germline (reference sequence). This CDR3 is CASSFGSVQPDTQYF. CDR3 bases: TGTGCAAGCAGCTTCGGGTCAGTTCAGCCAGATACGCAGTATTTT.

The count of this clone is one. The chain has TRBV21-1 and TRBJ2-2; the table's D call, TRBD1, was not checked against the DNA. TRBV21-1 is given as a pseudogene. The CDR3 totals 17 residues. CDR3 sequence reads: CASSKYRGTENTGELFF. The DNA of the CDR3 is TGTGCCAGCAGCAAATATCGCGGGACAGAGAACACCGGGGAGCTGTTTTTT.

On this clone: The same CDR3 is also encoded by other DNA sequences in this sample. The rearrangement joins TRBV28 to TRBJ2-7; D not certain. This CDR3 has 12 residues. In germline, CDR1 is MDHEN, CDR2 SYDVKM. V was shortened by 9 bases and J by 0 bases, with 9 bases between the two germline ends. DNA of the CDR3: TGTGCCAGTGGGGATCCCTCCTACGAGCAGTACTTC. Its protein product is CASGDPSYEQYF.